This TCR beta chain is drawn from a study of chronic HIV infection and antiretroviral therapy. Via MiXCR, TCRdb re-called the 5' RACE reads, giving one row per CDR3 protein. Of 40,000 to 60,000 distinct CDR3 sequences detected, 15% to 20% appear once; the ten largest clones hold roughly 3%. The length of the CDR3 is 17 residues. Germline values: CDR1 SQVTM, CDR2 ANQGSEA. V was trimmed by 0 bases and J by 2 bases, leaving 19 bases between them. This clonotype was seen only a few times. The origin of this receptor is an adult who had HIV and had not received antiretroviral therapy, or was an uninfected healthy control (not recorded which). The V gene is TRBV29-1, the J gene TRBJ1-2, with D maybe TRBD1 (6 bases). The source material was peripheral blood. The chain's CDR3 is CSVEDRGGLYSNYGYTF. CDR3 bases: TGCAGCGTTGAAGATAGGGGGGGCCTCTATTCCAACTATGGCTACACCTTC.